This T cell receptor (beta chain) was identified in a study of CD8 T cells in Susac syndrome. CD8+ and CD4+ T cells from blood underwent TCR beta sequencing. The multiple sclerosis controls were treatment-naive patients with relapsing-remitting disease that was stable or active. TEMRA cells were FACS-enriched, while CD8+ and CD4+ T cells were negatively isolated. On this clonotype itself: The target antigen is unknown.

Whole-study results and caveats: An acknowledgment was made by the study that its TCR sequencing and HLA analysis involved relatively few individuals.

The CDR3 extends over 15 amino acids. Germline V CDR1 and CDR2: SNHLY, FYNNEI. Germline trimming cut 4 bases from V and 1 base from J; bases unmatched to any gene: 3. When the RNA was reverse transcribed, random hexamers were used with an input of about 0.5 to 1 ug. TCRdb re-derived calls from the immunoSEQ multiplex PCR reads in MiXCR, one entry per CDR3 protein. The sample consists of nearly 200,000 distinct CDR3 sequences, 90% to 95% of them appearing once. The rearrangement joins TRBV2 to TRBJ2-5; TRBD2 aligns across 10 bases. This clonotype originated in a human donor with multiple sclerosis. What was sequenced was CD4+ T cells from PBMCs. The CDR3 sequence is CASSAVAGGQETQYF. The CDR3 nucleotides read TGTGCCAGCAGTGCCGTAGCGGGGGGCCAAGAGACCCAGTACTTC.